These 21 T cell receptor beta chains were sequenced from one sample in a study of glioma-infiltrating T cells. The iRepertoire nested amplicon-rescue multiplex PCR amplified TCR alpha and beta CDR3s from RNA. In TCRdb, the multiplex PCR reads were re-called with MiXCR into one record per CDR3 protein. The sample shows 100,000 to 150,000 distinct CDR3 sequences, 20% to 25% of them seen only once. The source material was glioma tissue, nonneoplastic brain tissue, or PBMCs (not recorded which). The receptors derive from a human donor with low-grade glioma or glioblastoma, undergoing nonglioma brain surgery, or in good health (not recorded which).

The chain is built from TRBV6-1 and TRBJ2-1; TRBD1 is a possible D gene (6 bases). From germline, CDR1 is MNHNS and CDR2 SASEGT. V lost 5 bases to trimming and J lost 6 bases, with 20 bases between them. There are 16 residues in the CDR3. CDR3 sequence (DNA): TGTGCCAGCAGTCCCGAAGGGGGATATAGGATCAATGAGCAGTTCTTC. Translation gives CASSPEGGYRINEQFF.

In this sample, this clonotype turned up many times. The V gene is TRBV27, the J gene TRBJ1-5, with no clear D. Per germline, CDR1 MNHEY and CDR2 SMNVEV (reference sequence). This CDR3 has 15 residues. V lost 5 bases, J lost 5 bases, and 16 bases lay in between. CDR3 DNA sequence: TGTGCCAGCAGTCCCTCTAAAGGGTTTTATCAGCCCCAGCATTTT. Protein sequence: CASSPSKGFYQPQHF.

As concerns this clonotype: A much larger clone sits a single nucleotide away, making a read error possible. CDR3 nucleotide sequence: TGTGCCAGCAGCCTAAGGACAGGGAAGAACACTGAAGCTTTCTTT. Its translation: CASSLRTGKNTEAFF. The rearrangement links TRBV7-8 to TRBJ1-1, with 8 nucleotides matching TRBD1. Germline assignment: CDR1 SGHVS and CDR2 FQNEAQ. The CDR3 contains 15 residues. The trim removed 5 bases at V and 1 base at J, leaving 6 bases unmatched.

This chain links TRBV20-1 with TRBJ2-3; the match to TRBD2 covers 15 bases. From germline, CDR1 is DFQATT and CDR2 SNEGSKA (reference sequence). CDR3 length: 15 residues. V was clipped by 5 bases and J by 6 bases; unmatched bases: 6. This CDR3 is CSAWTSGGAADTQYF. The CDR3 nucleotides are TGCAGTGCTTGGACTAGCGGGGGGGCCGCGGATACGCAGTATTTT.

CDR3 sequence reads: CASSVGQNADTQYF. The CDR3 DNA reads TGTGCCAGCAGCGTAGGACAGAATGCAGATACGCAGTATTTT. The genes are TRBV9 and TRBJ2-3, with a weak D call TRBD1 (5 bases). In germline, CDR1 is SGDLS, CDR2 YYNGEE. The CDR3 has 14 amino acids. V lost 0 bases, J lost 4 bases, and 9 bases lay in between. Full variable domain (missing parts from reference TRBV9 and TRBJ2-3): DSGVTQTPKHLITATGQRVTLRCSPRSGDLSVYWYQQSLDQGLQFLIQYYNGEERAKGNILERFSAQQFPDLHSELNLSSLELGDSALYFCASSVGQNADTQYFGPGTRLTVL.

The CDR3 protein is CASSGGQTYGYTF. CDR3 nucleotides: TGTGCCAGCAGTGGTGGACAGACCTATGGCTACACCTTC. The rearrangement links TRBV2 to TRBJ1-2; D is perhaps TRBD1 (6 bases). Germline CDR1 is SNHLY and CDR2 is FYNNEI. The V end was cut by 4 bases, the J end by 4 bases, with 10 bases between. This CDR3 spans 13 amino acids.

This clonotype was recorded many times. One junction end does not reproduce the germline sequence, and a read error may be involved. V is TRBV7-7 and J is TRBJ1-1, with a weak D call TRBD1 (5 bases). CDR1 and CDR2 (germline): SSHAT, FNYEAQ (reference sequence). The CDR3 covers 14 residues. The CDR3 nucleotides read TGTGCTAGCAGCCCGATCGGGGGGAACACTGAAGCTTTCTTT. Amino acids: CASSPIGGNTEAFF. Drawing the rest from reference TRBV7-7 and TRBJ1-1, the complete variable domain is GAGVSQSPRYKVTKRGQDVTLRCDPISSHATLYWYQQALGQGPEFLTYFNYEAQPDKSGLPSDRFSAERPEGSISTLTIQRTEQRDSAMYRCASSPIGGNTEAFFGQGTRLTVV.

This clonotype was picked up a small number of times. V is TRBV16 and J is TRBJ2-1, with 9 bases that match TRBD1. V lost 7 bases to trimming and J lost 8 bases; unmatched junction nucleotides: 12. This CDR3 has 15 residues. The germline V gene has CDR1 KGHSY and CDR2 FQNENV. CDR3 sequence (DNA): TGTGCCAGCATACCAAGTGGGACAGGGTACCATGAGCAGTTCTTC. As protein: CASIPSGTGYHEQFF.

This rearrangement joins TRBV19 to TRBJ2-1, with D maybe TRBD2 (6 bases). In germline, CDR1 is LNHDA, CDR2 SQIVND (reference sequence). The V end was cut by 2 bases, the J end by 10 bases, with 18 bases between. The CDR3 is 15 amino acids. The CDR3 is CASSIQGPIGGEQFF. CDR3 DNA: TGTGCCAGTAGTATACAGGGCCCTATTGGGGGGGAGCAGTTCTTC.

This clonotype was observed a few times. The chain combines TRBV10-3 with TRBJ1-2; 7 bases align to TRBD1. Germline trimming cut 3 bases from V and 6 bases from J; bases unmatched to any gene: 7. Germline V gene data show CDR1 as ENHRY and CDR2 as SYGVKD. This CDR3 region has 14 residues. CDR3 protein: CAISDTTGFDGYTF. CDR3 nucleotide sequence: TGTGCCATCAGTGATACGACAGGGTTCGATGGCTACACCTTC.

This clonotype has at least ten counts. CDR3 sequence reads: CATSRVWGQVKTGELFF. The CDR3 nucleotides are TGTGCCACCAGCAGAGTCTGGGGTCAGGTTAAAACCGGGGAGCTGTTTTTT. The chain carries TRBV15 and TRBJ2-2; no reliable D call. The germline V gene has CDR1 LNHNV and CDR2 YYDKDF (reference sequence). The CDR3 consists of 17 residues. V was cut by 1 base and J by 5 bases, with 17 bases left in between. Complete variable domain (other parts from reference TRBV15 and TRBJ2-2): DAMVIQNPRYQVTQFGKPVTLSCSQTLNHNVMYWYQQKSSQAPKLLFHYYDKDFNNEADTPDNFQSRRPNTSFCFLDIRSPGLGDTAMYLCATSRVWGQVKTGELFFGEGSRLTVL.

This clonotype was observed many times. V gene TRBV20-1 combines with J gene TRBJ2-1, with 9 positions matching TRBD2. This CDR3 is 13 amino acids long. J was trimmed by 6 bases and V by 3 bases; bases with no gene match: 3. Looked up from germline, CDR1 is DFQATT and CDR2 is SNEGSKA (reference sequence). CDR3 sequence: CSASQAGGNEQFF. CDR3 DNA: TGCAGTGCTAGCCAAGCGGGGGGCAATGAGCAGTTCTTC.

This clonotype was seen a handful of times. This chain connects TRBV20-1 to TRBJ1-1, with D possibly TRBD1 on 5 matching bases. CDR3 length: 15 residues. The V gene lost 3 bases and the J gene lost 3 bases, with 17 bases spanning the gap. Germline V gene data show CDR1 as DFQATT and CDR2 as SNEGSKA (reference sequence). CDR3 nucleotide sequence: TGCAGTGCTAGGTCTATGAAGGGACCCCACACTGAAGCTTTCTTT. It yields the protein CSARSMKGPHTEAFF.

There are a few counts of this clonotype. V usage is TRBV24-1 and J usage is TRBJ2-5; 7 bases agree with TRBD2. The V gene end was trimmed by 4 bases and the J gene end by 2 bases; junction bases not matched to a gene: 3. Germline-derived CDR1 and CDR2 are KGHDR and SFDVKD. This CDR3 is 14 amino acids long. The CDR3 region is CATSESGAQETQYF. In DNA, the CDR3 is TGTGCCACCAGTGAAAGCGGGGCTCAAGAGACCCAGTACTTC.

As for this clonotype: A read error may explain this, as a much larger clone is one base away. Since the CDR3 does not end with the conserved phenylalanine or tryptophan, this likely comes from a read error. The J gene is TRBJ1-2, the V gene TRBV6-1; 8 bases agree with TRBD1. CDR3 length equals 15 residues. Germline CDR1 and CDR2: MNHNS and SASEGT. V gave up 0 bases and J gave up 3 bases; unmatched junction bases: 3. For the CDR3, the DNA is TGTGCCAGCAGTGAAGCCCAGACAGGGGACTATGGCTACACCTTA. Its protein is CASSEAQTGDYGYTL.

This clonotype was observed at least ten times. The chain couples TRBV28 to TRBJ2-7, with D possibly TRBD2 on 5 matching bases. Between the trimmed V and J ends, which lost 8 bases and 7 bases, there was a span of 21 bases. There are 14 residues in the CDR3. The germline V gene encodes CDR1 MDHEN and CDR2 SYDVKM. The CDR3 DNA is TGTGCCAGCGGACCTGAAGCGGCCCTGGGAGAGCAGTACGTC. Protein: CASGPEAALGEQYV.

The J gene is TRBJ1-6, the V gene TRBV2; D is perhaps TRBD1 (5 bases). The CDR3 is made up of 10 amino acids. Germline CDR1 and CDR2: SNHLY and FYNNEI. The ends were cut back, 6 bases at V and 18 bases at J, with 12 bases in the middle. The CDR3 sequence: CASRNRDPHF. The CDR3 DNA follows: TGTGCCAGCAGGAACCGGGACCCCCACTTT.

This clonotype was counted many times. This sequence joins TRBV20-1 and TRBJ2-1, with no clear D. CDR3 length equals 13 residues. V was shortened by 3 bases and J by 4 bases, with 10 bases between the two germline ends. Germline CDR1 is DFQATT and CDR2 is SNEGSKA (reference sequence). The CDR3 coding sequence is TGCAGTGCTAGGGACCGTTCGTACAATGAGCAGTTCTTC. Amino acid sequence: CSARDRSYNEQFF.

The CDR3 coding sequence is TGTGCCAGCAGCCTAGATTACAGGGATGGAGCTTTCTTT. Translating gives CASSLDYRDGAFF. The chain joins TRBV3-1 to TRBJ1-1; D may be TRBD1 (6 bases). Germline V lookup: CDR1 LGHDT, CDR2 YNNKEL (reference sequence). The CDR3 consists of 13 residues. Trimming took off 4 bases at V and 10 bases at J, with 16 bases between the two ends.

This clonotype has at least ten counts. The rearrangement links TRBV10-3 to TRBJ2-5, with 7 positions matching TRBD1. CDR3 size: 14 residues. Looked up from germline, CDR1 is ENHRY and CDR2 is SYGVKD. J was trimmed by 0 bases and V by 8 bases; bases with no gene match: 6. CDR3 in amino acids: CAIQAGGYQETQYF. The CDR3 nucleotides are TGTGCCATCCAGGCAGGGGGATACCAAGAGACCCAGTACTTC.

CDR3 coding DNA: TGTGCCAGTAGTAGGACAGGGGGCCGGACAGATACGCAGTATTTT. This codes for CASSRTGGRTDTQYF. The V and J genes are TRBV19 and TRBJ2-3, with 11 bases that match TRBD1. The V gene's germline CDR1 is LNHDA and CDR2 SQIVND (reference sequence). With V trimmed by 4 bases and J by 3 bases, 3 bases remained unmatched. There are 15 residues in the CDR3. Variable domain in full (rest from reference TRBV19 and TRBJ2-3): DGGITQSPKYLFRKEGQNVTLSCEQNLNHDAMYWYRQDPGQGLRLIYYSQIVNDFQKGDIAEGYSVSREKKESFPLTVTSAQKNPTAFYLCASSRTGGRTDTQYFGPGTRLTVL.